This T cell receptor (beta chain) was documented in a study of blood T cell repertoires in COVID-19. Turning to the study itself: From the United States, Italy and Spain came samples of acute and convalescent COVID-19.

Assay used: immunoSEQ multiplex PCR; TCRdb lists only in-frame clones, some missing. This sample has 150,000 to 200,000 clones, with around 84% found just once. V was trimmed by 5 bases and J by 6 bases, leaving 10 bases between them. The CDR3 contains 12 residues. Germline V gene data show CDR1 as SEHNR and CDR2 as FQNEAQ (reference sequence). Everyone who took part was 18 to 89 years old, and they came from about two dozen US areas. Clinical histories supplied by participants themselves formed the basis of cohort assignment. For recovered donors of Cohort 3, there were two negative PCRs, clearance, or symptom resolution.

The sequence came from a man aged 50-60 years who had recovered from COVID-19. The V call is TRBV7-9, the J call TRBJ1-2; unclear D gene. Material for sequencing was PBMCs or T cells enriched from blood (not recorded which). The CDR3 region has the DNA TGTGCCAGCAGCACCGAGTATCATGGCTACACCTTC. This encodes CASSTEYHGYTF.